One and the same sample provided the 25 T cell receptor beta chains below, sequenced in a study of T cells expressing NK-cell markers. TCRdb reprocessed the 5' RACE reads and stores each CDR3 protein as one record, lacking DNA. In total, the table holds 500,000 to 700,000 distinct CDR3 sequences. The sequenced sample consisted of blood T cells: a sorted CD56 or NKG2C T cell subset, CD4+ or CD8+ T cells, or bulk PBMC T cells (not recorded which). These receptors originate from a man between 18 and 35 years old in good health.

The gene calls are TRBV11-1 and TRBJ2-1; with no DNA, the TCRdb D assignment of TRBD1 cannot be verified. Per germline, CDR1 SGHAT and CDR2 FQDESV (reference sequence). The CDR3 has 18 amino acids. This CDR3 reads CASSLPPPRASSYNEQFF.

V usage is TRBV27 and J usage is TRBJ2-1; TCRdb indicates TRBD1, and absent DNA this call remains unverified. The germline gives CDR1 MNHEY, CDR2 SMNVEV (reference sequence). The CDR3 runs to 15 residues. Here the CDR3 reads CASQTTGDGVGEQFF.

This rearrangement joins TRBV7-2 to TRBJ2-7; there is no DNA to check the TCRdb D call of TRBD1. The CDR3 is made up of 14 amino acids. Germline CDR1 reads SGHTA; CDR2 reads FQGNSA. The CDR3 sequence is CASSSTGDLYEQYF.

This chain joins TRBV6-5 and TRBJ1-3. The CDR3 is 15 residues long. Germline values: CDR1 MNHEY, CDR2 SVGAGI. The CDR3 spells CASSSFRGSGNTIYF.

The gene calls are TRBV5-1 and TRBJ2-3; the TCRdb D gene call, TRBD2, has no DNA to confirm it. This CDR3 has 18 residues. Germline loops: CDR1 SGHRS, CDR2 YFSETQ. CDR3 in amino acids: CASSKGTSGRVGTDTQYF.

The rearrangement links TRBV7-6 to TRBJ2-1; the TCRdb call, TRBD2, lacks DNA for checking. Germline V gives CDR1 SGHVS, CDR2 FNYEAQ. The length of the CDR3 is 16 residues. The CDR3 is CASSEFPGLGTGEQFF.

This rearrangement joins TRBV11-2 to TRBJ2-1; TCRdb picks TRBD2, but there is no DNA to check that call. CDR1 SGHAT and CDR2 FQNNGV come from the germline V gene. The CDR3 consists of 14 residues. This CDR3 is CASSTPRTRNEQFF.

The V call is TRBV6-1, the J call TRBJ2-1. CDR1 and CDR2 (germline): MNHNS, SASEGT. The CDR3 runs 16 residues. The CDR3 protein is CASRFSRTPSYNEQFF.

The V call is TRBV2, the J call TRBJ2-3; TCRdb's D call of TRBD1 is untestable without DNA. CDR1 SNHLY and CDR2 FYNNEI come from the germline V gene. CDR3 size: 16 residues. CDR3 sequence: CASSETTGVGTDTQYF.

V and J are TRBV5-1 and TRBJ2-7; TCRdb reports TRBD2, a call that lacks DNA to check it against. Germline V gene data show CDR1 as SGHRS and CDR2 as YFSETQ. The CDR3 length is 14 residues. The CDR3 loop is CASSPGTSPREQYF.

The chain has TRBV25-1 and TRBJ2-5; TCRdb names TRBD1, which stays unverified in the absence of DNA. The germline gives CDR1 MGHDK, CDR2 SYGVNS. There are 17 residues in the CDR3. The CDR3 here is CASSELGQGIGKETQYF.

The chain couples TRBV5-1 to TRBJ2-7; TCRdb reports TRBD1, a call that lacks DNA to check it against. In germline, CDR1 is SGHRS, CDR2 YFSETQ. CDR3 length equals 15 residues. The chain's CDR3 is CASSSQMTGRGEQYF.

CDR3 residues: CASSPKRARSYEQYF. The chain employs TRBV7-8 and TRBJ2-7; TCRdb's D gene call, TRBD1, goes unchecked for lack of DNA. This CDR3 is built from 15 residues. Germline loops: CDR1 SGHVS, CDR2 FQNEAQ.

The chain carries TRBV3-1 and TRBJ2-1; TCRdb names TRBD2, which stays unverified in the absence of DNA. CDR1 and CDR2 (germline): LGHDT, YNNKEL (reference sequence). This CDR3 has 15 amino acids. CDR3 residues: CASSQGQTSGSEQFF.

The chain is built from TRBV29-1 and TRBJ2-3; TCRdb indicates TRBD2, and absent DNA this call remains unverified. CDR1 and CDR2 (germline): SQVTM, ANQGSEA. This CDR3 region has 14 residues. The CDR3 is CSVEGLGWGDTQYF.

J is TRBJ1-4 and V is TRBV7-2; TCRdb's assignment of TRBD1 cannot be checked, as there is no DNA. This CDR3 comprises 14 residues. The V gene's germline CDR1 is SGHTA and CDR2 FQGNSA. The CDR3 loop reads CASSLGGDYEKLFF.

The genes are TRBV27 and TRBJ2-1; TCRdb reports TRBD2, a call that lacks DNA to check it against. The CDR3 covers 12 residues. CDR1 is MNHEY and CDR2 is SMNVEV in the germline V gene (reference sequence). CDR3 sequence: CASSAGGDEQFF.

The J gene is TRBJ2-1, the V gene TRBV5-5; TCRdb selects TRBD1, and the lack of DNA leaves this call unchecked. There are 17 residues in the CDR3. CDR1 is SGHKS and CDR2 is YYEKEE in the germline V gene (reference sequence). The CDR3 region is CASSLPQGTGGNIWQFF.

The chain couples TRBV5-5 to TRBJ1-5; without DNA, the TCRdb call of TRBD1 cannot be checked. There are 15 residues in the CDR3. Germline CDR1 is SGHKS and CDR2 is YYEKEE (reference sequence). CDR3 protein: CASSFWDREGQPQHF.

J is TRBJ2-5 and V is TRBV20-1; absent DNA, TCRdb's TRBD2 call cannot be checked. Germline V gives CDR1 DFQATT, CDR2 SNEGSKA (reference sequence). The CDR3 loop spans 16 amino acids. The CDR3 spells CSARVASGSLPGTQYF.

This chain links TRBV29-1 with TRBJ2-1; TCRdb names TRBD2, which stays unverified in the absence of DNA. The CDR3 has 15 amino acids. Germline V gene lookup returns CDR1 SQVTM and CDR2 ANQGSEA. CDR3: CSVAGRLAEYNEQFF.

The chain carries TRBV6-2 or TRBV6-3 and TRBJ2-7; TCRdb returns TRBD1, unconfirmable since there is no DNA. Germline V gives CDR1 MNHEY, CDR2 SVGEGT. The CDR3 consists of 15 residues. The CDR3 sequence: CASSVRLDRGHEQYF.

CDR3 sequence: CASSLSQMLGTQYF. The gene calls are TRBV12-3 or TRBV12-4 and TRBJ2-5. CDR3 length: 14 amino acids.

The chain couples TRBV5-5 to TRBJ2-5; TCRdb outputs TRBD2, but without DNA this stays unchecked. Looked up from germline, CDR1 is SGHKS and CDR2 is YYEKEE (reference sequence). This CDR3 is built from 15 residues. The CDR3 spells CASSLDGLAGETQYF.

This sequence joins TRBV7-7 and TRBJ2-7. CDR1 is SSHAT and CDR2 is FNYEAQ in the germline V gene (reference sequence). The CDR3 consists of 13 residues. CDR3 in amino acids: CASSATPLYEQYF.